This T cell receptor beta chain was obtained from a study of T-cell reconstitution after alpha-beta-depleted transplantation in children. Notes on the study in general: Surviving recipient T cells and thymic progenitors produced the high day-60 TCRbeta diversity seen in some patients. Fresh T-cell production supplied most of the T-cell counts and diversity seen one year after transplant.

A TCRbeta library incorporating unique molecular identifiers was prepared. TCRdb re-called the PCR reads with MiXCR, one entry per CDR3 protein. The sample lists hundreds of thousands of distinct CDR3 sequences, about an eighth seen once, with about 2.2% in the top ten. The germline gives CDR1 DFQATT, CDR2 SNEGSKA (reference sequence). V lost 4 bases to trimming and J lost 6 bases, with 16 bases between them. The CDR3 has 14 amino acids. This clonotype was recorded many times. The antigen is undetermined. The chain carries TRBV20-1 and TRBJ2-1; possibly TRBD1 for D (6 bases). This clonotype originated in a male patient between 5 and 17 years old who had a stem cell transplant for acute myeloid leukemia, so the T cells may come from the graft donor. Sequencing was performed on PBMCs, mostly from graft donor cells, taken 360 days after TCRalphabeta/CD19-depleted stem cell transplant. CDR3 in DNA: TGCAGTGCTATAAAAGGGGGAACGCTCAATGAGCAGTTCTTC. Protein product: CSAIKGGTLNEQFF.